This TCR beta chain derives from a study of control samples from healthy donors and cancer patients. V lost 0 bases, J lost 0 bases, and 6 bases stayed unmatched. Looked up from germline, CDR1 is SGHDT and CDR2 is YYEEEE. This CDR3 has 17 amino acids. The repertoire was sequenced with immunoSEQ multiplex PCR; TCRdb's copy has only in-frame clones and lacks some. The sample contains about 95,000 clones, about 87% of which appear only once. The sequence was obtained from a woman aged 70-85 years in good health. The V call is TRBV5-6, the J call TRBJ2-7; 10 nucleotides align to TRBD2. The specimen was blood. CDR3 nucleotides: TGTGCCAGCAGCTTGGTGGGTCTAGCGGGAGTCTCCTACGAGCAGTACTTC. Residues: CASSLVGLAGVSYEQYF.